The clone carrying this T cell receptor (beta chain) was seen a single time. Sequenced by immunoSEQ multiplex PCR; TCRdb stores in-frame clones only, minus some. The repertoire holds about 71,000 clones, with roughly four fifths as singletons. These data come from a study of blood T cell repertoires in COVID-19. Study in general: There were acute and convalescent COVID-19 samples, and they came from the United States, Italy and Spain.

This CDR3 spans 15 amino acids. Per germline, CDR1 GTSNPN and CDR2 SVGIG (reference sequence). The ends were cut back, 0 bases at V and 3 bases at J, with 13 bases in the middle. The TCR sequence derives from a man between 65 and 85 years old with acute or convalescent COVID-19. The V call is TRBV30, the J call TRBJ2-3; D might be TRBD1 (5 bases). The sequenced sample consisted of peripheral blood. The CDR3 reads CAWSVRAGRTDTQYF. In DNA form, the CDR3 reads TGTGCCTGGAGTGTACGGGCAGGGCGGACAGATACGCAGTATTTT.